Included here is one T cell receptor (beta chain) sequence, with context. Primers for the PCR totalled 60 Vbeta and 13 Jbeta. Generated by immunoSEQ multiplex PCR, the TCRdb table keeps only in-frame clones and is missing some. This sample's table has tens of thousands of clones. CDR3 size: 19 residues. Per germline, CDR1 LNHDA and CDR2 SQIVND (reference sequence). Trimming pared 7 bases from V and 1 base from J, leaving 26 bases between. This record comes from a study of cytomegalovirus exposure and HLA in healthy donors. This sequence originates from a woman between 55 and 75 years old in good health and CMV-seropositive. This sequence joins TRBV19 and TRBJ2-1; D is possibly TRBD1 (6 bases). Sequencing was done on a sample of PBMCs. Written as DNA, the CDR3 is TGTGCCAGTAATTTCCGGGACAACTCCGCATCACCTTCCTACAATGAGCAGTTCTTC. As protein: CASNFRDNSASPSYNEQFF.